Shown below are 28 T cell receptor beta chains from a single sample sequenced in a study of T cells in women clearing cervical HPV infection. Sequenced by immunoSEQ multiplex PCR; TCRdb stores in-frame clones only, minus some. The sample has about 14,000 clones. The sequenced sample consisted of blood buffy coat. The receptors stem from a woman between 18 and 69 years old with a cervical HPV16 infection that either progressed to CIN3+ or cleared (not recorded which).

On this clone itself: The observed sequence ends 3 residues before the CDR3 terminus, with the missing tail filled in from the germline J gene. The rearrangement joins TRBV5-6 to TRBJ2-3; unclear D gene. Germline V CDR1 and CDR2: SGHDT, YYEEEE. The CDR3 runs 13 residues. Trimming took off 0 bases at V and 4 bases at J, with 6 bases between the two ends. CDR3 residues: CASSLDLSDTQYF. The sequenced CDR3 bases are TGTGCCAGCAGCTTGGATCTTTCAGATACG.

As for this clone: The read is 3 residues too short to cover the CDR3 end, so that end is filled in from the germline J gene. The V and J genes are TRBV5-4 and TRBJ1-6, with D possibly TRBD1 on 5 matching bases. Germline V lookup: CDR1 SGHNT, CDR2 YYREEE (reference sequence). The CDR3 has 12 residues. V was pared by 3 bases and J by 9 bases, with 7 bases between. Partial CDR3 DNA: TGTGCCAGCAGCTCTGACAGTTCACCC. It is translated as CASSSDSSP. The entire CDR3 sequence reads CASSSDSSPLHF.

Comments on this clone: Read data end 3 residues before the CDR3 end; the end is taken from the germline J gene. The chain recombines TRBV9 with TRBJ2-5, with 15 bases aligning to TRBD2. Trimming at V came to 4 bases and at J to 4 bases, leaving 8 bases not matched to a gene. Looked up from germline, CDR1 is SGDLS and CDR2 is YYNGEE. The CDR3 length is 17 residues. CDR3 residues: CASSQGLAGGIGETQYF. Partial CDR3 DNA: TGTGCCAGCAGCCAGGGACTAGCGGGGGGTATAGGAGAGACC.

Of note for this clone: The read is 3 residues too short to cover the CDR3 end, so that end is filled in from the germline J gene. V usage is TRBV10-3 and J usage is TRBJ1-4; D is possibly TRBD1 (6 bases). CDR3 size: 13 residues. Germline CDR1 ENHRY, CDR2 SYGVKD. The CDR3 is CAGNTGYDSPLFF. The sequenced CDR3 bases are TGTGCCGGCAATACAGGGTATGATTCACCA.

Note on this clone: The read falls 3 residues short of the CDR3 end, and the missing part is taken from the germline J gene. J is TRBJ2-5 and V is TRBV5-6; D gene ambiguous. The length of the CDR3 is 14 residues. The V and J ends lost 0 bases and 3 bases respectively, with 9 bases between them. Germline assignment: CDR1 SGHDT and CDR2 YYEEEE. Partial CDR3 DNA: TGTGCCAGCAGCTTGGTCCTAGGAAAAGAGACC. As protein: CASSLVLGKET. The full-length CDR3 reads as CASSLVLGKETQYF.

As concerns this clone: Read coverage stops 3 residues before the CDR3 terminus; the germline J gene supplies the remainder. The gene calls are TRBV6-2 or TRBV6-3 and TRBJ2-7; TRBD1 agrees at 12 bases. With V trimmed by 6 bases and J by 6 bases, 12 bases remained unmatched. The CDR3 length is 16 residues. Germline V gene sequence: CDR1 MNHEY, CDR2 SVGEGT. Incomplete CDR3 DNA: TGTGCCAGCAGCGAAACCAAGGGACAGGGGGCCCTCGAG. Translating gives CASSETKGQGALE. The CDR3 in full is CASSETKGQGALEQYF.

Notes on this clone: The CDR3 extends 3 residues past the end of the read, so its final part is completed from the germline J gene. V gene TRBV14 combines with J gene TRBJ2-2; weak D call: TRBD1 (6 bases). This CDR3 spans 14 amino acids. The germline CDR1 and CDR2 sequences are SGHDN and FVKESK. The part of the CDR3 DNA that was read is TGTGCCAGCAGCATATCAGGGGTTAATTCACCG. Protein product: CASSISGVNSP. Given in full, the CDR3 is CASSISGVNSPLFF.

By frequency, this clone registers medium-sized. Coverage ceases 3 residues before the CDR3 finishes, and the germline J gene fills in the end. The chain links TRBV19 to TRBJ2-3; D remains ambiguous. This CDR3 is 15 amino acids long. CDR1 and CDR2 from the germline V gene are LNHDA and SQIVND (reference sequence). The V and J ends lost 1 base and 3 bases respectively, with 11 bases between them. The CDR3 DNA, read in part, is TGTGCCAGTAGTATAGGTCCCCCGCGGACAGATACG. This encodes CASSIGPPRTDT. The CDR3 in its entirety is CASSIGPPRTDTQYF.

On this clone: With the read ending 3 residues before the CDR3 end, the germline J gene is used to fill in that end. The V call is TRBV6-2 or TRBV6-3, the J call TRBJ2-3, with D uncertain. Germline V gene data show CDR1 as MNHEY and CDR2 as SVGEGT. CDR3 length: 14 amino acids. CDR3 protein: CASRRDSGNQPQYF. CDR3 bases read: TGTGCCAGCAGGCGAGACTCCGGCAATCAGCCG.

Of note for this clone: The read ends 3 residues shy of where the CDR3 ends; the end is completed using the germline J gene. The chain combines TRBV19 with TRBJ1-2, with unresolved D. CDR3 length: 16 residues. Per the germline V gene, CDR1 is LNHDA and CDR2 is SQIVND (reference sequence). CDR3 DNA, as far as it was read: TGTGCCAGTTCTACTCTATTCTCAGCGGCCAAAAACATC. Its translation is CASSTLFSAAKNI. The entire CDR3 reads CASSTLFSAAKNIYTF.

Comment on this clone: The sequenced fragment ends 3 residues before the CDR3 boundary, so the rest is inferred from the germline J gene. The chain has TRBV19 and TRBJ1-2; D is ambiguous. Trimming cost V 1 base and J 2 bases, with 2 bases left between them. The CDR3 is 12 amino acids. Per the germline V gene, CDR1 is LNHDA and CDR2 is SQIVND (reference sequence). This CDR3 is CASSIVNYGYTF. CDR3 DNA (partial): TGTGCCAGTAGTATAGTAAACTATGGC.

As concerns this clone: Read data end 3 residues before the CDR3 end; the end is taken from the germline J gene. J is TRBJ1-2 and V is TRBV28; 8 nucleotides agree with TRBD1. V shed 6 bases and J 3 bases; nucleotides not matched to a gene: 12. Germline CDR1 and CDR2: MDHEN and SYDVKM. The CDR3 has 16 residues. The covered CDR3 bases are TGTGCCAGCAGCAGGCAGGGGGCGGGTTTTGACTATGGC. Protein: CASSRQGAGFDYG. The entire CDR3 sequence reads CASSRQGAGFDYGYTF.

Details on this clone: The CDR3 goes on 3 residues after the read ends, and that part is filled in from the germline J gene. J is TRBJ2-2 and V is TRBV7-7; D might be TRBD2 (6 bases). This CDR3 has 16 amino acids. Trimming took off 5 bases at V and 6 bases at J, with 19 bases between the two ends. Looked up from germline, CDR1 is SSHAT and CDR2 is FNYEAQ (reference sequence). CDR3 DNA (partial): TGTGCCAGCAGCCCAGGTCCAGGGAGGTTGTCCGGGGAG. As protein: CASSPGPGRLSGE. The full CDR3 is CASSPGPGRLSGELFF.

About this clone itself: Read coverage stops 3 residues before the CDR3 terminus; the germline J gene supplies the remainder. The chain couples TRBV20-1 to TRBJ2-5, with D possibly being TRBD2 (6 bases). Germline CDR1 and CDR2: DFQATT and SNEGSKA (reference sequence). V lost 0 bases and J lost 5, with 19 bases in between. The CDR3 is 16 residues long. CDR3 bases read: TGCAGTGCTAGAGAGGCCCTACTAGCCGTGTACGAGACC. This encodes CSAREALLAVYET. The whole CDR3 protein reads CSAREALLAVYETQYF.

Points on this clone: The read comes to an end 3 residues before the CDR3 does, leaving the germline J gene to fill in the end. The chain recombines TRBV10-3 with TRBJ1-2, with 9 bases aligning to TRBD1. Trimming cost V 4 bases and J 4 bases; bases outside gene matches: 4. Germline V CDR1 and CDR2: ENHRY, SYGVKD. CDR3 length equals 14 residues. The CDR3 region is CAISGDREGYGYTF. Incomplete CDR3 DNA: TGTGCCATCAGTGGGGACAGGGAGGGCTATGGC.

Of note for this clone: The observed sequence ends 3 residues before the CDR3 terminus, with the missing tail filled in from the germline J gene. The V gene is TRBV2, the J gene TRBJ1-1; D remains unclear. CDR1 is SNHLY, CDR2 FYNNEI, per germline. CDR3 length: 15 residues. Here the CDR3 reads CASSPRRTTNEKAFF. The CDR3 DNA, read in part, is TGTGCCAGCAGTCCACGGCGAACAACTAATGAAAAA.

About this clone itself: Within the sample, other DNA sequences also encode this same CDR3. The CDR3 spells CASSYSYEAFF. Incomplete CDR3 DNA: TGTGCCAGCAGTTATTCCTACGAA. V usage is TRBV6-2 or TRBV6-3 and J usage is TRBJ1-1; D remains unclear. The read ends 3 residues before the CDR3 terminus; that terminus is restored from the germline J gene. This CDR3 has 11 amino acids. CDR1 is MNHEY, CDR2 SVGEGT, per germline.

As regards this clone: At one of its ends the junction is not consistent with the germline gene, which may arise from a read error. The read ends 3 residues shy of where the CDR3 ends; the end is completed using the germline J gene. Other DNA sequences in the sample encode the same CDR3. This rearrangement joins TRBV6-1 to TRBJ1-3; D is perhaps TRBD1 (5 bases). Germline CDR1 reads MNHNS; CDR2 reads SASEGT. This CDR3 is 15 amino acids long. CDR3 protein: CASSEAGVSGNTIYF. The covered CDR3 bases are TGTGCCAGCAGTGAAGCAGGGGTCTCTGGAAACACG.

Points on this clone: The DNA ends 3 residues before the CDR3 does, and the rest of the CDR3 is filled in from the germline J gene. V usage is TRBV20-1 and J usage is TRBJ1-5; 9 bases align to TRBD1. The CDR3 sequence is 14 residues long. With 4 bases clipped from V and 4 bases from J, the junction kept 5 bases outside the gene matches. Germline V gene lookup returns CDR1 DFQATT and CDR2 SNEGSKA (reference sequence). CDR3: CSAKTGTGNQPQHF. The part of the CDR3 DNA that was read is TGCAGTGCTAAAACCGGGACAGGGAATCAGCCC.

Partial CDR3 DNA: TGTGCCAGCAGCTCGGACTACCCCGATGCGGGCGGGGAG. Protein product: CASSSDYPDAGGE. The entire CDR3 protein is CASSSDYPDAGGELFF. The gene calls are TRBV7-6 and TRBJ2-2; maybe TRBD2 (6 bases). The read ends 3 residues before the CDR3 terminus; that terminus is restored from the germline J gene. CDR1 SGHVS and CDR2 FNYEAQ come from the germline V gene. The length of the CDR3 is 16 residues. The V and J ends lost 4 bases and 7 bases respectively, with 19 bases between them.

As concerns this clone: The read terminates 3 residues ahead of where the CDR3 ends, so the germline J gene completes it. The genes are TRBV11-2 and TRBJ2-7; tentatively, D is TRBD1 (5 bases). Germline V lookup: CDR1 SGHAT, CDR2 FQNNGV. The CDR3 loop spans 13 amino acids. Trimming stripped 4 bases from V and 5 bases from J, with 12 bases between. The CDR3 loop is CASSSQGFHEQYF. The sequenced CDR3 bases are TGTGCCAGCAGCTCCCAGGGTTTCCACGAG.

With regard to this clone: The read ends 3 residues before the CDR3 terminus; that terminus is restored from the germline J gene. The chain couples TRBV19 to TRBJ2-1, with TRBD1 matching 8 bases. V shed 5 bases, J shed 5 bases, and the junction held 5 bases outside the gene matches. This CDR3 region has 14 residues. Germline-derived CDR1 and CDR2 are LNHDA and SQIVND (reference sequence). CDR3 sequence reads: CASSWGQVNNEQFF. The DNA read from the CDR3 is TGTGCCAGTAGTTGGGGACAGGTAAACAATGAG.

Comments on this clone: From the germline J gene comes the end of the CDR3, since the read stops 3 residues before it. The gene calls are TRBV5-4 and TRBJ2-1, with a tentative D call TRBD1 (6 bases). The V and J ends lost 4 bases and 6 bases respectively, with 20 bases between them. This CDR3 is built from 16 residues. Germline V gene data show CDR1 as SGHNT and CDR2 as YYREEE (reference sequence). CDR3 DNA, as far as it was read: TGTGCCAGCAGCAGGGACATGCCAACGGATTTCAATGAG. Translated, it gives CASSRDMPTDFNE. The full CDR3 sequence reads CASSRDMPTDFNEQFF.

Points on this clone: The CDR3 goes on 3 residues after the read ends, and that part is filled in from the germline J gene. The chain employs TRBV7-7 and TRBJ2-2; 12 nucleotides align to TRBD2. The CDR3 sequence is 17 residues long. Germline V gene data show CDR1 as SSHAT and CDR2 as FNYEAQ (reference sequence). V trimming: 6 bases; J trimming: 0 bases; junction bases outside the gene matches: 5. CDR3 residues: CASSLRLAGANTGELFF. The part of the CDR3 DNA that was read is TGTGCCAGCAGTTTGCGACTAGCGGGGGCGAACACCGGGGAG.

The CDR3 loop reads CASSPSRDRGREAFF. The part of the CDR3 DNA that was read is TGTGCCAGTAGTCCATCCCGGGACAGGGGTAGAGAA. The chain has TRBV19 and TRBJ1-1; TRBD1 aligns across 10 bases. The observed sequence ends 3 residues before the CDR3 terminus, with the missing tail filled in from the germline J gene. Germline lookup yields CDR1 LNHDA and CDR2 SQIVND (reference sequence). The CDR3 consists of 15 residues.

CDR3 bases read: TGTGCCAGTAGTAGGGGACAGGGGGTCTCGTACGAG. It encodes CASSRGQGVSYE. The full CDR3 protein is CASSRGQGVSYEQYF. This chain links TRBV19 with TRBJ2-7; TRBD1 matches at 11 bases. The read terminates 3 residues before the CDR3 end, so the remaining end is supplied by the germline J gene. The CDR3 spans 15 residues. V was pared by 4 bases and J by 4 bases, with 6 bases of the junction left unmatched. Germline CDR1 reads LNHDA; CDR2 reads SQIVND (reference sequence). Combining the CDR3 with reference TRBV19 and TRBJ2-7 gives the whole variable domain DGGITQSPKYLFRKEGQNVTLSCEQNLNHDAMYWYRQDPGQGLRLIYYSQIVNDFQKGDIAEGYSVSREKKESFPLTVTSAQKNPTAFYLCASSRGQGVSYEQYFGPGTRLTVT.

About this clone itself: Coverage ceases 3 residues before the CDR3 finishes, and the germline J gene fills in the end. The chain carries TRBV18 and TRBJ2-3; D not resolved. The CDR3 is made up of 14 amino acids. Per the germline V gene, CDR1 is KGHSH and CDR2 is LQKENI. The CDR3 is CASSGQQNQETQYF. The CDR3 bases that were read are TGTGCCAGCTCAGGTCAACAGAACCAAGAGACG.

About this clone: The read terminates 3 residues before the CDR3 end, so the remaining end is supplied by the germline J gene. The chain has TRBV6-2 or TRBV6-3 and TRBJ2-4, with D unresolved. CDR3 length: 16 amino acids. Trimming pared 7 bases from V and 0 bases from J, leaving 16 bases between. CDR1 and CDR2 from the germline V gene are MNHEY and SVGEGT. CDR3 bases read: TGTGCCAGCAAGGCTCTCCCCGAGATAGCCAAAAACATT. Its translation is CASKALPEIAKNI. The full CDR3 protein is CASKALPEIAKNIQYF.